The rows below give T cell receptor beta chains drawn from one sample of a study of blood T cell repertoires in COVID-19. The method was immunoSEQ multiplex PCR; TCRdb's version includes in-frame clones alone and lacks a portion of them. The sample contains under 80,000 clones, just under 90% of which appear only once. The specimen was peripheral blood. These receptors were obtained from an elderly woman with active COVID-19. Each CDR3 is given with its conserved first and last residue. The D gene is left open where the match is weak. Clone size is shown for a subset of rows, as once, few, many or a class of expanded clone.

V,J,D,size,CDR3,DNA
TRBV28,TRBJ2-2,NA,NA,CASSLRPSAGELFF,TGTGCCAGCAGTTTGAGGCCGTCGGCGGGGGAGCTGTTTTTT
TRBV3-1/TRBV3-2,TRBJ1-4,NA,once,CASSQDAGRGNEKLFF,TGTGCCAGCAGCCAAGATGCGGGACGGGGTAATGAAAAACTGTTTTTT
TRBV2,TRBJ1-2,NA,NA,CASSPDRNYGYTF,TGTGCCAGCAGTCCTGACAGAAACTATGGCTACACCTTC
TRBV19,TRBJ1-1,NA,NA,CASSTKSGTEAFF,TGTGCCAGTAGTACTAAAAGCGGGACTGAAGCTTTCTTT
TRBV7-2,TRBJ1-1,NA,once,CASSWGRGTEAFF,TGTGCCAGCAGTTGGGGCAGGGGCACTGAAGCTTTCTTT
TRBV6-2/TRBV6-3,TRBJ2-7,NA,NA,CASSYGRGTPYEQYF,TGTGCCAGCAGTTACGGCAGGGGAACGCCCTACGAGCAGTACTTC
TRBV2,TRBJ2-2,NA,NA,CASKGGESTGELFF,TGTGCCAGCAAAGGAGGGGAGAGCACCGGGGAGCTGTTTTTT
TRBV28,TRBJ2-6,NA,NA,CASSPRGAGANVLTF,TGTGCCAGCAGCCCACGCGGGGCTGGGGCCAACGTCCTGACTTTC
TRBV6-2/TRBV6-3,TRBJ2-4,TRBD1,NA,CASRPGQGDLAKNIQYF,TGTGCCAGCCGCCCCGGACAGGGGGACTTAGCCAAAAACATTCAGTACTTC
TRBV4-2,TRBJ2-1,TRBD2,NA,CASSPQGGRGYNEQFF,TGTGCCAGCAGCCCCCAGGGAGGGAGGGGCTACAATGAGCAGTTCTTC
TRBV19,TRBJ2-5,TRBD1,NA,CASSLGQGEETQYF,TGTGCCAGTAGTTTAGGACAGGGAGAAGAGACCCAGTACTTC
TRBV4-2,TRBJ1-2,NA,NA,CASSQDKRSYGYTF,TGTGCCAGCAGCCAAGATAAGCGGTCCTATGGCTACACCTTC
TRBV7-2,TRBJ1-2,TRBD1,NA,CASSFRDRGHGYTF,TGTGCCAGCAGCTTCCGGGACAGGGGTCATGGCTACACCTTC
TRBV18,TRBJ2-7,NA,NA,CASSQWTDSYEQYF,TGTGCCAGCTCACAATGGACTGACTCCTACGAGCAGTACTTC
TRBV19,TRBJ2-1,TRBD2,NA,CASSRSGRAYNEQFF,TGTGCCAGTAGTAGAAGCGGGAGGGCCTACAATGAGCAGTTCTTC
TRBV4-3,TRBJ2-7,NA,few,CASSQDLTHEQYF,TGCGCCAGCAGCCAAGATTTGACACACGAGCAGTACTTC
TRBV3-1/TRBV3-2,TRBJ2-7,NA,NA,CASSQVPNEQYF,TGTGCCAGCAGCCAAGTCCCCAACGAGCAGTACTTC
TRBV28,TRBJ2-4,NA,once,CASSLGAGIKVAKNIQYF,TGTGCCAGCAGTTTAGGGGCAGGGATCAAAGTAGCCAAAAACATTCAGTACTTC
TRBV5-1,TRBJ2-7,TRBD2,NA,CASSLGLAGYSYEQYF,TGCGCCAGCAGCCTCGGACTAGCGGGTTACTCCTACGAGCAGTACTTC
TRBV28,TRBJ2-7,TRBD2,NA,CASTTGTSRSYEQYF,TGTGCCAGCACCACCGGGACTAGCCGATCCTACGAGCAGTACTTC
TRBV5-4,TRBJ2-5,NA,NA,CASSVAGVGETQYF,TGTGCCAGCAGCGTGGCAGGGGTTGGAGAGACCCAGTACTTC
TRBV27,TRBJ2-4,NA,NA,CASSLSTGPGVENIQYF,TGTGCCAGCAGTTTATCGACAGGCCCAGGGGTAGAAAACATTCAGTACTTC
TRBV5-6,TRBJ1-6,NA,NA,CASSPRRNNSPLHF,TGTGCCAGCAGCCCCCGGAGAAATAATTCACCCCTCCACTTT
TRBV6-5,TRBJ2-5,NA,NA,CASSYSGLQETQYF,TGTGCCAGCAGTTACTCCGGACTACAAGAGACCCAGTACTTC
TRBV7-7,TRBJ1-1,NA,NA,CASSSTGLPEAFF,TGTGCTAGCAGCAGTACAGGGTTGCCTGAAGCTTTCTTT
TRBV5-4,TRBJ2-6,TRBD1,once,CASSRLTGTGANVLTF,TGTGCCAGCAGCCGTCTGACAGGGACTGGGGCCAACGTCCTGACTTTC
TRBV6-5,TRBJ2-5,NA,NA,CARAVPGAQETQYF,TGTGCCAGGGCGGTTCCAGGGGCTCAAGAGACCCAGTACTTC
TRBV7-8,TRBJ1-3,TRBD1,NA,CASSHRGRLRNTIYF,TGTGCCAGCAGTCACAGGGGGCGCTTAAGAAACACCATATATTTT
TRBV19,TRBJ2-4,NA,NA,CASSPQGAKNIQYF,TGTGCCAGTAGTCCCCAGGGAGCCAAAAACATTCAGTACTTC
TRBV3-1/TRBV3-2,TRBJ2-3,TRBD1,NA,CASRRQGSTDTQYF,TGTGCCAGCAGACGACAGGGGAGCACAGATACGCAGTATTTT
TRBV19,TRBJ2-1,NA,once,CASKLQGGANEQFF,TGTGCCAGTAAATTACAGGGAGGGGCAAATGAGCAGTTCTTC
TRBV5-4,TRBJ2-5,NA,NA,CASSLDLTAQETQYF,TGTGCCAGCAGCTTGGATCTGACAGCCCAAGAGACCCAGTACTTC
TRBV7-6,TRBJ2-5,TRBD2,NA,CASSRRLAGGRGETQYF,TGTGCCAGCAGCCGACGACTAGCGGGAGGCCGGGGAGAGACCCAGTACTTC
TRBV29-1,TRBJ2-1,TRBD2,few,CSAQRFGTSNYNEQFF,TGCAGCGCACAACGGTTCGGGACTAGCAACTACAATGAGCAGTTCTTC